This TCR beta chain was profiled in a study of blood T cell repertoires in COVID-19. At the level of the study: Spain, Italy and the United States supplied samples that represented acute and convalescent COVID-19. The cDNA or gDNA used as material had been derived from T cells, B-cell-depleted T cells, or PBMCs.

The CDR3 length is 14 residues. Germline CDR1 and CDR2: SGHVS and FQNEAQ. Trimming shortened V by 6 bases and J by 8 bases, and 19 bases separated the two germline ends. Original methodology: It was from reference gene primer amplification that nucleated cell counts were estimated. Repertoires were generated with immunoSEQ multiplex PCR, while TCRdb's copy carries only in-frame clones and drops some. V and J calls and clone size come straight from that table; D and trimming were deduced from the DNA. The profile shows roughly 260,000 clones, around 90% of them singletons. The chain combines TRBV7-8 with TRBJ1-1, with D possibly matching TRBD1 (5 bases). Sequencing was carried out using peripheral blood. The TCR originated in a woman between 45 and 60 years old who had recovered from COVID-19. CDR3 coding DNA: TGTGCCAGCAGGGCCACGCTCCGGGGGTGGGAAGCTTTCTTT. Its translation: CASRATLRGWEAFF.